These 10 T cell receptor beta chains were sequenced from one sample in a study of yellow fever vaccine responses in identical twins. TCRdb fed the RT-PCR reads into MiXCR, producing one record per CDR3 protein. The data show about 19,000 distinct CDR3 sequences, roughly 78% seen once. The specimen comprised T cells from blood (PBMCs), unsorted or a sorted subset (not recorded which), sampled before or after yellow fever vaccination (not recorded which). Every receptor here comes from a woman aged 18 to 35 who received the yellow fever vaccine.

This chain connects TRBV18 to TRBJ2-1; D may be TRBD1 (5 bases). With 6 bases removed from V and 5 bases from J, the gap between germline ends came to 8 bases. This CDR3 is built from 12 residues. Germline loops: CDR1 KGHSH, CDR2 LQKENI. The CDR3 protein is CASSATDNEQFF. The DNA for the CDR3 is TGTGCCAGCTCCGCGACAGACAATGAGCAGTTCTTC.

This clonotype was observed a few times. V is TRBV24-1 and J is TRBJ2-1; 10 bases are shared with TRBD2. Per germline, CDR1 KGHDR and CDR2 SFDVKD. Trimming removed 5 bases from V and 6 bases from J; junction bases left unmatched: 12. The length of the CDR3 is 17 residues. The CDR3 DNA is TGTGCCACCAGTGTGTCAGCGGGAGGGCCTGAAGGCAATGAGCAGTTCTTC. Its translation: CATSVSAGGPEGNEQFF.

Written as DNA, the CDR3 is TGTGCCAGTAGTATCGGAGTCGGGAGGAAAGAGACCCAGTACTTC. Translation: CASSIGVGRKETQYF. This chain connects TRBV19 to TRBJ2-5; 7 nucleotides match TRBD2. In germline, CDR1 is LNHDA, CDR2 SQIVND (reference sequence). This CDR3 region has 15 residues. V lost 3 bases, J lost 3 bases, and 7 bases stayed unmatched.

The chain is built from TRBV6-1 and TRBJ2-7; TRBD2 agrees at 8 bases. The V gene's germline CDR1 is MNHNS and CDR2 SASEGT. The CDR3 sequence is 14 residues long. The V segment lost 5 bases and the J segment 3 bases; nucleotides outside the gene matches: 6. Here the CDR3 DNA reads TGTGCCAGCAGTCCGGGACTAGGGGGCTACGAGCAGTACGTC. Amino acids: CASSPGLGGYEQYV.

J is TRBJ2-7 and V is TRBV11-1; D is unclear. Trimming cost V 5 bases and J 5 bases, with 10 bases left between them. Germline V CDR1 and CDR2: SGHAT, FQDESV (reference sequence). The CDR3 has 12 residues. CDR3 DNA: TGTGCCAGCAGCCCCGACACCCACGAGCAGTACTTC. Translating it yields CASSPDTHEQYF. Combining the CDR3 with reference TRBV11-1 and TRBJ2-7 gives the whole variable domain EAEVAQSPRYKITEKSQAVAFWCDPISGHATLYWYRQILGQGPELLVQFQDESVVDDSQLPKDRFSAERLKGVDSTLKIQPAELGDSAMYLCASSPDTHEQYFGPGTRLTVT.

The genes are TRBV5-1 and TRBJ2-5; the match to TRBD2 covers 7 bases. CDR3 length: 14 residues. V dropped 4 bases and J dropped 5; count of bases not matched to a gene: 8. Per the germline V gene, CDR1 is SGHRS and CDR2 is YFSETQ. This CDR3 is CASSRIEGGETQYF. CDR3 sequence (DNA): TGCGCCAGCAGCCGCATAGAGGGAGGGGAGACCCAGTACTTC.

V and J are TRBV11-1 and TRBJ1-2; TRBD1 agrees at 9 bases. CDR1 and CDR2 (germline): SGHAT, FQDESV (reference sequence). Trimming took 6 bases from V and 7 from J; bases not matched to a gene: 6. The CDR3 runs 13 residues. For the CDR3, the DNA is TGTGCCAGCAGTCGGACAGGGGAACTTGGCTACACCTTC. Protein sequence: CASSRTGELGYTF.

DNA for the CDR3: TGTGCCAGCAGTCCCAGGGGAGGGGTTGAAGCTTTCTTT. Encoded protein: CASSPRGGVEAFF. The rearrangement joins TRBV28 to TRBJ1-1, with D maybe TRBD1 (6 bases). Trimming stripped 5 bases from V and 7 bases from J, with 14 bases between. Germline values: CDR1 MDHEN, CDR2 SYDVKM. CDR3 length: 13 amino acids.

The chain uses TRBV23-1 and TRBJ1-2; possibly TRBD1 for D (6 bases). TRBV23-1 is an ORF; its function is uncertain. CDR3 size: 15 residues. The V end lost 6 bases, the J end lost 12 bases, and 26 bases lay between the germline ends. CDR3 nucleotide sequence: TGCGCCAGCAGATTGGATCTGGTTGGGGGGCGGATAGACACCTTC. Translating it yields CASRLDLVGGRIDTF.

The genes are TRBV11-3 and TRBJ2-2; 8 bases match TRBD2. The CDR3 contains 14 residues. Losses at the gene ends were 3 bases for V and 7 bases for J; bases not matched to a gene: 4. The germline V gene encodes CDR1 SGHNT and CDR2 YENEEA. CDR3 sequence: CASSFRGGRGELFF. The CDR3 DNA reads TGTGCCAGCAGCTTCCGGGGGGGGCGCGGGGAGCTGTTTTTT.